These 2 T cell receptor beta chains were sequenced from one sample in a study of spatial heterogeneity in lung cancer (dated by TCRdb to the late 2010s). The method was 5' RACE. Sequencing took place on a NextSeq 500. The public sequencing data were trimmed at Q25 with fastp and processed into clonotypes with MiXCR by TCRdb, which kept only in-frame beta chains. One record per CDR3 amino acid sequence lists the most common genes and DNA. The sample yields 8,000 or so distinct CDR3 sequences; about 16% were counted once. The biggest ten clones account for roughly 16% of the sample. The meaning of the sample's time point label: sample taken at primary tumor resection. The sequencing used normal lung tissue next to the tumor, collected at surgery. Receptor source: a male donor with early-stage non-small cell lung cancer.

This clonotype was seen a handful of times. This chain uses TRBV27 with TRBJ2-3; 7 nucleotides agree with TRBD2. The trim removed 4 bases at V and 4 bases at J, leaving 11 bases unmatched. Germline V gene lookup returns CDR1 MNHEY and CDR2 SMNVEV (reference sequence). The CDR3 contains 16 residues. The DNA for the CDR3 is TGTGCCAGCAGTTCTCTAGCGGTGATACCCCCAGATACGCAGTATTTT. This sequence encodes CASSSLAVIPPDTQYF.

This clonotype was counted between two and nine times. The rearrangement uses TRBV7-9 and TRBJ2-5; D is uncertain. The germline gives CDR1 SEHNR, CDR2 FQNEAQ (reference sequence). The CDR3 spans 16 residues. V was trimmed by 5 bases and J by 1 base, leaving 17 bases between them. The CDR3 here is CASSPRDSRFQETQYF. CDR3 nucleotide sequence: TGTGCCAGCAGCCCCCGCGATAGCAGATTCCAAGAGACCCAGTACTTC.